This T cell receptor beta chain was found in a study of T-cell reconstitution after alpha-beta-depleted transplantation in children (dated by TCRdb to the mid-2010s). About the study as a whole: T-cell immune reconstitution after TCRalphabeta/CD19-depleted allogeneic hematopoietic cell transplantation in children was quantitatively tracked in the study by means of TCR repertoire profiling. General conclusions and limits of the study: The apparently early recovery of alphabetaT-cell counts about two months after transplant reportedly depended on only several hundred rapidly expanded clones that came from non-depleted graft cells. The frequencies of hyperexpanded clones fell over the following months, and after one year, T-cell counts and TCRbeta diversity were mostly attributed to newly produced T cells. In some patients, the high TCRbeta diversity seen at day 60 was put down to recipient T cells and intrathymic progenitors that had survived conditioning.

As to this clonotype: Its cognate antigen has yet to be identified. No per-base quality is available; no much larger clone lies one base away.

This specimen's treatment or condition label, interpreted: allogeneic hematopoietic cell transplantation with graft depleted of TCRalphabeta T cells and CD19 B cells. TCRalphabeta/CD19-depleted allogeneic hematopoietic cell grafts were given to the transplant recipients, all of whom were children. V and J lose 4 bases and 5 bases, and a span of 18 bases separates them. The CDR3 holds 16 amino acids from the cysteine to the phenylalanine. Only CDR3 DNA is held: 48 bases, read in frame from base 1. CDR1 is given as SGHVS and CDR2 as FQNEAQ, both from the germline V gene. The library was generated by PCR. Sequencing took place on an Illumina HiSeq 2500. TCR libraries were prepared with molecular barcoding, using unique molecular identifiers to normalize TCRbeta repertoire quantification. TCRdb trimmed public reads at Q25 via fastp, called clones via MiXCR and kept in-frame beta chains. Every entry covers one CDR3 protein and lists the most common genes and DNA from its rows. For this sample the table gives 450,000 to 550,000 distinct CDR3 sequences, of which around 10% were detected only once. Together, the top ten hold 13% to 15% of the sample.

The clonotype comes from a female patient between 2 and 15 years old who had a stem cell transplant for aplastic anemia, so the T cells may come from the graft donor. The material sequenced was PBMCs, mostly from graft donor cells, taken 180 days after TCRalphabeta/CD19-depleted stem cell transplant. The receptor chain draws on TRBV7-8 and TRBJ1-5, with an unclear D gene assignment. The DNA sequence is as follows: TGTGCCAGCAGCTCCCAATCGGGCATAATCTATCAGCCCCAGCATTTT. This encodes CASSSQSGIIYQPQHF. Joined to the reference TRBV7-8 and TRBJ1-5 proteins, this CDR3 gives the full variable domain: GAGVSQSPRYKVAKRGQDVALRCDPISGHVSLFWYQQALGQGPEFLTYFQNEAQLDKSGLPSDRFFAERPEGSVSTLKIQRTQQEDSAVYLCASSSQSGIIYQPQHFGDGTRLSIL.